The sequence of this TCR beta chain was determined in a study of spatial heterogeneity in lung cancer. Across the study: Taken at a median of approximately 23 months after resection, follow-up PBMC samples underwent sequencing when available.

Specified time point: blood at routine non-recurrence follow-up after resection. Whole RNA was taken from tumor, nontumor lung or frozen PBMC; it was then sequenced unsorted. TCRdb reprocessed the 5' RACE reads with MiXCR, giving one entry per CDR3 protein. This sample has about 52,000 distinct CDR3 sequences, with roughly 7% found just once. This clonotype was counted ten times or more. The CDR3 contains 14 residues. Germline V CDR1 and CDR2: SNHLY, FYNNEI. V lost 7 bases, J lost 3 bases, and 6 bases stayed unmatched. The specimen was PBMCs, collected at follow-up. The TCR was taken from a female donor with early-stage non-small cell lung cancer. The chain is built from TRBV2 and TRBJ2-7; 10 bases are a match to TRBD1. The CDR3 region is CASKGQGFVYEQYF. The DNA for the CDR3 is TGTGCCAGCAAGGGACAGGGGTTTGTCTACGAGCAGTACTTC.